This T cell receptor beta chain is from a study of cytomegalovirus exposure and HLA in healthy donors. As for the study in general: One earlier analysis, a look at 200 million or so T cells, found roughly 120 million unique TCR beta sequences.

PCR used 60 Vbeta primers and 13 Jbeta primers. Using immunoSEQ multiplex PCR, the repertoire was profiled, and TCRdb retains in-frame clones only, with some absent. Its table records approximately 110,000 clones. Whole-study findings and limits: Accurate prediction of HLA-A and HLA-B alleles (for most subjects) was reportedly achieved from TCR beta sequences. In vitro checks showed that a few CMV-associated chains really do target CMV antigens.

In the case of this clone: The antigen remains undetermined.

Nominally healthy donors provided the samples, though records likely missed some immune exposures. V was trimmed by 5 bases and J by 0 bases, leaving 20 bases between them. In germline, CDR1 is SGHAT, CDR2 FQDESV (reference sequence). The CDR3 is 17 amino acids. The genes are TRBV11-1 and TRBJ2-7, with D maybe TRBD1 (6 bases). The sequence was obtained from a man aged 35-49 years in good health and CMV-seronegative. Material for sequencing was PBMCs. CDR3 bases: TGTGCCAGCAGCATGATTGGACAGTCCCCGAGCTCCTACGAGCAGTACTTC. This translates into CASSMIGQSPSSYEQYF.